This T cell receptor beta chain derives from a study of T cells in Graves' hyperthyroidism and ophthalmopathy. Overall study: Peripheral blood was acquired at first diagnosis, ahead of any therapy whatsoever.

Authors of the study amplified TCR beta CDR3 regions from RNA transcripts. In the first-round RT-PCR of the TCR CDR3, the HTBI primer set was used. Via MiXCR, TCRdb re-called the multiplex PCR reads, giving one row per CDR3 protein. The sample contains about 400,000 distinct CDR3 sequences, about 14% of which appear only once. Study conclusions and caveats: Ophthalmopathy was identified by the model a median roughly 6.5 months ahead of onset.

Germline V lookup: CDR1 SGHRS, CDR2 YFSETQ. V lost 4 bases to trimming and J lost 1 base, with 11 bases between them. The CDR3 covers 14 residues. This clonotype has ten or more counts. Its specificity is not known. Exclusion of patients followed from uncontrolled infection, other autoimmune disease, pregnancy or lactation. Clinical symptoms, serum thyroxine, TRAb, thyroid ultrasound and orbital computed tomography established diagnosis. V gene TRBV5-1 combines with J gene TRBJ1-1; no clear D. This sequence was found in a man aged 50-60 years with Graves' ophthalmopathy. Material: blood. The CDR3: CASSPGGGNTEAFF. In DNA form, the CDR3 reads TGCGCCAGCAGCCCGGGTGGCGGGAACACTGAAGCTTTCTTT.